This T cell receptor beta chain was profiled in a study of shared clonotypes between healthy human individuals. Study-wide context: Each donor had three CD4 naive, three CD4 memory, two CD8 naive and one CD8 memory plate.

The protocol was immunoSEQ multiplex PCR, while the TCRdb copy is restricted to in-frame clones and leaves out a portion. The table has about 2.3 million clones, more than 80% seen once; the top ten hold 0.35% to 0.5%. The CDR3 has 15 residues. V was shortened by 0 bases and J by 7 bases, with 12 bases between the two germline ends. Germline V lookup: CDR1 MRHNA, CDR2 SNTAGT. This sequence originates from a young man in good health. Some clones in this sample may be carry-over from other donors' samples. The V gene is TRBV6-4, the J gene TRBJ2-2; no reliable D call. The sequenced material came from naive CD4+ T cells from PBMCs. The sample's subset: CD45RA+ positively selected. The CDR3 region is CASSDSGGRYGELFF. The CDR3 DNA is TGTGCCAGCAGTGACTCGGGCGGTCGGTACGGGGAGCTGTTTTTT.